The text below deals with one TCR beta chain. Terminally differentiated effector memory CD45RA+ cells were excluded from the naive CD8 cells, which were CD45RO-negative and positively selected for CCR7. The V and J ends lost 1 base and 0 bases respectively, with 9 bases between them. The germline V gene encodes CDR1 SGHDT and CDR2 YYEEEE. The CDR3 has 15 residues. The entry originates in a study of shared clonotypes between healthy human individuals. Repertoires were generated with immunoSEQ multiplex PCR, while TCRdb's copy carries only in-frame clones and drops some. Among 2 million or so clones listed, over 85% were seen once.

Sequencing was performed on naive CD8+ T cells sorted from blood. The source is a man aged 18 to 29 in good health. V gene TRBV5-6 combines with J gene TRBJ2-3; D ambiguous. The CDR3 nucleotides are TGTGCCAGCAGCTTGATCGCTGGCAGCACAGATACGCAGTATTTT. Protein: CASSLIAGSTDTQYF.